These T cell receptor beta chains were read from a single sample in a study of cytomegalovirus exposure and HLA in healthy donors. Sequencing was performed with immunoSEQ multiplex PCR; in TCRdb, only in-frame clones are kept and a portion is missing. Here the sample spans around 170,000 clones, around 80% being singletons. The sample consisted of PBMCs. The origin of the receptors is a man in his forties in good health and CMV-seropositive. Both conserved end residues are trimmed from each CDR3.

v_call	j_call	cdr3_aa
TRBV5-1	TRBJ2-7	ASSLGQGRADEQY
TRBV7-3	TRBJ2-5	ASGEGGLETQY
TRBV30	TRBJ2-7	AWSVQGGLGGQY
TRBV5-1	TRBJ2-5	ASSLWGGPAETQY
TRBV7-2	TRBJ1-4	ASSLLGQGNEKLF
TRBV21-1	TRBJ1-1	ASSKAGTGENTEAF
TRBV13	TRBJ2-5	ASSLDAGGQETQY
TRBV28	TRBJ2-3	ASSAPAGPSTDTQY
TRBV4-1	TRBJ1-1	ASSQVIGQGRNTEAF
TRBV5-1	TRBJ2-5	ASSLGLAGGAKETQY
TRBV6-5	TRBJ1-1	ASSYLLGAGTEAF
TRBV28	TRBJ2-7	ASRLAGKYEQY
TRBV19	TRBJ2-3	ASSIDSGTAGTDTQY
TRBV19	TRBJ1-5	ASSYRVWDQPQH
TRBV27	TRBJ1-2	ASSLNAGNYGYT
TRBV18	TRBJ2-7	ASSPRGTYEQY
TRBV4-3	TRBJ2-3	ASSPRGAGARDTQY
TRBV11-1	TRBJ2-7	ASSSRQRPTYEQY
TRBV25-1	TRBJ1-2	ASSADRVYGYT
TRBV6-5	TRBJ2-5	ASSYSTGYQETQY
TRBV19	.	ASSTGQGRIIGNEQY
TRBV13	TRBJ2-5	ASSLWGGTQY
TRBV30	TRBJ2-3	AWGSAYTDTQY
TRBV27	TRBJ1-4	ASSLLGTRDEKLF
TRBV7-9	TRBJ2-6	ASSLVGGTGANVLT
TRBV29-1	TRBJ2-2	SVDSTGELF
TRBV10-1	TRBJ2-7	ASSAERAAYEQY
TRBV7-2	TRBJ1-1	ASSFSRTEAF
TRBV6-5	TRBJ1-2	ASSEDSETNYGYT
TRBV7-9	TRBJ2-3	ASSSPGLAGSNTDTQY
TRBV7-9	TRBJ1-2	ASSRTGADGYT
TRBV30	TRBJ1-1	AWSVGGVGNTEAF
TRBV5-4	TRBJ1-4	ASSSTPTGGSNEKLF
TRBV7-9	TRBJ2-7	ASSLGGGYEQY
TRBV5-6	TRBJ2-1	ASSAGGGFSYNEQF
TRBV2	TRBJ1-2	ASRTVTGRGYT
TRBV6-5	TRBJ2-2	ASSATVSTGELF
TRBV7-2	TRBJ2-1	ASSPRPGLATNEQF
TRBV1	TRBJ2-5	TSSQDCRD
TRBV6-1	TRBJ1-4	ASSEGGYEKLF
TRBV30	TRBJ2-3	AWTRGDTSTDTQY